This section outlines one T cell receptor beta chain sequence together with its context. The data stem from a study of blood T cell repertoires in COVID-19. The overall study: Material from acute and convalescent COVID-19 was sourced from the United States, Italy and Spain. Sample material is recorded as cDNA or gDNA derived from T cells, B-cell-depleted T cells, or PBMCs.

Original analysis: Reference gene primers were amplified, and this amplification served to estimate nucleated cell counts. Here immunoSEQ multiplex PCR was the method, and the copy in TCRdb shows in-frame clones only, minus some. V and J calls and clone size are copied from that table; D and trimming were computed from the DNA. In the table there are around 280,000 clones, around 89% of which are singletons. All enrollees were about 18 to 90 years old and from approximately 25 US areas. Sequencing was done on a sample of PBMCs or T cells enriched from blood (not recorded which). This clonotype was sampled from a woman aged 18-29 years with acute COVID-19.

The CDR3 reads CASSSPDRANTEAFF. The DNA of the CDR3 is TGTGCCAGCAGTTCCCCCGACAGGGCGAACACTGAAGCTTTCTTT. The chain combines TRBV6-2 or TRBV6-3 with TRBJ1-1; 7 positions agree with TRBD1. Germline CDR1 MNHEY, CDR2 SVGEGT. The CDR3 spans 15 residues. V shed 4 bases, J shed 1 base, and the junction held 6 bases outside the gene matches.